The subject of this entry is one TCR beta chain. The antigen is undetermined. These data originate in a study of cytomegalovirus exposure and HLA in healthy donors. Study details: Within an early data release were about 85 million unique TCRs drawn from HLA-typed donors. Broader study findings: Earlier findings revealed that most TCR beta V segments proved productive either about 87% or about 30% of the time. Per published accounts, TCR beta sequences correctly predicted the HLA-A and HLA-B alleles of most subjects.

Amplification used 60 Vbeta primers and 13 Jbeta primers. Assay: immunoSEQ multiplex PCR; the TCRdb copy retains only in-frame clones and omits some. The table shows 120,000 or so clones, with about three quarters occurring only once. Each donor was healthy, and each was a bone marrow donor. The CDR3 loop spans 14 amino acids. V gave up 3 bases and J gave up 4 bases; unmatched junction bases: 5. The germline CDR1 and CDR2 sequences are MNHNS and SASEGT. This chain joins TRBV6-1 and TRBJ1-2; 7 nucleotides align to TRBD1. This sequence originates from a man aged 25-45 years in good health and CMV-seronegative. What was sequenced was PBMCs. CDR3 DNA sequence: TGTGCCAGCAGTGAGGACAGGAGTCGCTATGGCTACACCTTC. This gives the protein CASSEDRSRYGYTF.